Listed below are T cell receptor beta chains from one sample, sequenced in a study of technical replicates of blood from a handful of donors. Sequenced by immunoSEQ multiplex PCR; TCRdb stores in-frame clones only, minus some. Seen here are more than 65,000 clones, around 97% observed once, and the top ten hold approximately 0.2%. The sample comprised T cells isolated from PBMCs. These receptors came from a human donor in good health. Each CDR3 is given with its conserved first and last residue. D genes are given only for firm matches. A clone size is listed for some rows: how often the clone was seen (once, few, many), or a class if it is expanded.

size	V	D	J	CDR3	DNA
.	TRBV28	.	TRBJ2-3	CASRDLQEQYF	TGTGCCAGCAGAGACCTCCAGGAACAGTATTTT
once	TRBV5-1	TRBD1	TRBJ1-1	CASSGQGSTEAFF	TGCGCCAGCAGCGGACAGGGGAGCACTGAAGCTTTCTTT
.	TRBV28	TRBD2	TRBJ2-1	CASSYRLAGAYNEQFF	TGTGCCAGCAGTTACCGACTAGCGGGAGCCTACAATGAGCAGTTCTTC
once	TRBV6-1	.	TRBJ2-5	CASTVQARRQETQYF	TGTGCCAGCACGGTGCAGGCCCGGAGGCAAGAGACCCAGTACTTC
.	TRBV29-1	.	TRBJ2-2	CSGGTRRGGELFF	TGCAGCGGAGGGACACGACGCGGCGGGGAGCTGTTTTTT
once	TRBV28	TRBD2	TRBJ2-7	CASSESGLAGLYEQYF	TGTGCCAGCAGTGAATCGGGACTAGCGGGCCTCTACGAGCAGTACTTC
.	TRBV6-5	.	TRBJ1-1	CASSYGRGVTEAFF	TGTGCCAGCAGTTACGGGAGGGGCGTCACTGAAGCTTTCTTT
.	TRBV5-6	TRBD1	TRBJ1-2	CASSWGGQGANYGYTF	TGTGCCAGCAGCTGGGGAGGACAGGGGGCTAACTATGGCTACACCTTC
.	TRBV5-4	.	TRBJ2-4	CASSLTDTLAKNIQYF	TGTGCCAGCAGCTTAACAGATACTCTAGCCAAAAACATTCAGTACTTC
.	TRBV5-1	TRBD2	TRBJ2-2	CASSLITRGSGELFF	TGCGCCAGCAGCCTCATCACGCGGGGGTCCGGGGAGCTGTTTTTT
.	TRBV27	TRBD2	TRBJ2-7	CASSLRAGVSYEQYF	TGTGCCAGCAGTCTCAGAGCGGGGGTGTCCTACGAGCAGTACTTC
.	TRBV9	.	TRBJ1-1	CASSVGGGMNTEAFF	TGTGCCAGCAGCGTAGGTGGAGGGATGAACACTGAAGCTTTCTTT
.	TRBV7-3	.	TRBJ2-2	CASSLSERRELFF	TGTGCCAGCAGCCTCTCTGAGCGGAGGGAGCTGTTTTTT
.	TRBV6-5	.	TRBJ2-3	CASMFSPWTDTQYF	TGTGCCAGCATGTTTAGTCCCTGGACAGATACGCAGTATTTT
.	TRBV7-6	.	TRBJ2-1	CASSLVRAAPANEQFF	TGTGCCAGCAGCTTAGTGAGGGCGGCACCGGCCAATGAGCAGTTCTTC
.	TRBV4-2	TRBD1	TRBJ2-1	CASSHVPGQGLNEQFF	TGTGCCAGCAGCCACGTACCGGGACAGGGGTTGAATGAGCAGTTCTTC
.	TRBV9	.	TRBJ1-5	CASSLPPGVNQPQHF	TGTGCCAGCAGTCTTCCTCCAGGGGTCAATCAGCCCCAGCATTTT
.	TRBV30	TRBD1	TRBJ1-3	CAWLPTLRTGGGNTIYF	TGTGCCTGGCTTCCAACCCTCCGGACAGGCGGTGGAAACACCATATATTTT
.	TRBV7-2	TRBD2	TRBJ2-7	CASSFGGGLVNEQYF	TGTGCCAGCAGCTTCGGGGGGGGGTTGGTGAACGAGCAGTACTTC
.	TRBV9	.	TRBJ1-2	CASSGTGIGYGYTF	TGTGCCAGCAGCGGTACAGGGATTGGCTATGGCTACACCTTC
.	TRBV5-1	.	TRBJ2-1	CASKYWLAYNEQFF	TGCGCCAGCAAGTATTGGCTAGCATACAATGAGCAGTTCTTC
.	TRBV5-4	TRBD1	TRBJ1-3	CASSSGGSAIYF	TGTGCCAGCAGTTCAGGGGGCTCCGCCATATATTTT
.	TRBV15	.	TRBJ1-1	CATADSGWAMNTEAFF	TGTGCCACCGCCGATTCAGGGTGGGCGATGAACACTGAAGCTTTCTTT
.	TRBV19	.	TRBJ2-2	CAGRQNSNTGELFF	TGTGCCGGCAGACAGAATTCGAACACCGGGGAGCTGTTTTTT
.	TRBV6-1	.	TRBJ2-1	CASSGFRQYNEQFF	TGTGCCAGCAGTGGATTTCGACAATACAATGAGCAGTTCTTC
once	TRBV6-6	TRBD2	TRBJ2-7	CASSLTSGSYEQYF	TGTGCCAGTAGCCTAACTAGCGGCTCCTACGAGCAGTACTTC
.	TRBV30	.	TRBJ1-4	CAWSDTGGTTNEKLFF	TGTGCCTGGAGCGATACGGGAGGGACAACTAATGAAAAACTGTTTTTT
.	TRBV6-5	.	TRBJ1-1	CASGRGGGDTEAFF	TGTGCCAGCGGGAGGGGGGGTGGGGACACTGAAGCTTTCTTT
.	TRBV29-1	.	TRBJ2-1	CSVVSGASYNEQFF	TGCAGCGTAGTGTCAGGGGCTTCCTACAATGAGCAGTTCTTC
.	TRBV29-1	.	TRBJ1-5	CSVGAGTASDPQHF	TGCAGCGTGGGGGCTGGGACGGCTTCAGATCCCCAGCATTTT
.	TRBV5-4	.	TRBJ1-1	CASSLKAPGAGEAFF	TGTGCCAGCAGCTTGAAGGCCCCAGGGGCTGGTGAAGCTTTCTTT
once	TRBV11-2	TRBD1	TRBJ2-5	CASSPLGQGATETQYF	TGTGCCAGCTCCCCTCTAGGGCAGGGGGCGACGGAGACCCAGTACTTC
.	TRBV5-4	.	TRBJ1-1	CASSLDGRGTEAFF	TGTGCCAGCAGCTTGGACGGGAGAGGGACTGAAGCTTTCTTT
once	TRBV6-6	.	TRBJ2-5	CASSQLAAQETQYF	TGTGCCAGCAGCCAATTAGCGGCTCAAGAGACCCAGTACTTC
.	TRBV11-2	TRBD1	TRBJ1-2	CASSLQGWEGYTF	TGTGCCAGCAGCCTACAGGGGTGGGAAGGCTACACCTTC
.	TRBV27	TRBD1	TRBJ1-2	CASSPGQGINYGYTF	TGTGCCAGCAGCCCGGGACAGGGAATTAACTATGGCTACACCTTC
.	TRBV19	.	TRBJ1-4	CASTKQGIGVWTNEKLFF	TGTGCCAGTACCAAACAGGGAATCGGGGTTTGGACTAATGAAAAACTGTTTTTT
.	TRBV10-1	.	TRBJ1-1	CASSEVSGGGEAFF	TGCGCCAGCAGTGAAGTCTCCGGCGGGGGTGAAGCTTTCTTT
few	TRBV30	.	TRBJ1-1	CAWRRNTEAFF	TGTGCCTGGAGGAGGAACACTGAAGCTTTCTTT
few	TRBV7-9	TRBD2	TRBJ2-7	CASSLLASGGSQYF	TGTGCCAGCAGCTTACTGGCTAGCGGGGGGTCGCAGTACTTC
.	TRBV7-9	TRBD1	TRBJ2-3	CASSSSGQGGDTQYF	TGTGCCAGCAGCTCCTCGGGACAGGGTGGAGATACGCAGTATTTT
.	TRBV4-1	TRBD1	TRBJ2-7	CASSQVDRGEQYF	TGCGCCAGCAGCCAGGTTGACAGGGGCGAGCAGTACTTC
.	TRBV5-4	TRBD2	TRBJ2-5	CASSLGAGAGGETQYF	TGTGCCAGCAGCTTGGGTGCAGGGGCGGGGGGAGAGACCCAGTACTTC
.	TRBV2	.	TRBJ2-2	CASRRKVAVDTGELFF	TGTGCCAGCAGGCGCAAGGTAGCAGTTGACACCGGGGAGCTGTTTTTT
.	TRBV4-1	TRBD1	TRBJ1-5	CASSQDRRDRRVHQPQHF	TGCGCCAGCAGCCAAGATAGGAGGGACAGGCGGGTGCATCAGCCCCAGCATTTT
.	TRBV5-4	.	TRBJ2-1	CASSVKQDSEFF	TGTGCCAGCAGCGTAAAACAGGATAGTGAGTTCTTC
.	TRBV9	TRBD1	TRBJ2-3	CASSVEDRGSTDTQYF	TGTGCCAGCAGCGTAGAAGACAGGGGGAGCACAGATACGCAGTATTTT
.	TRBV7-9	TRBD2	TRBJ2-1	CASSQTSGRGGHNEQFF	TGTGCCAGCAGCCAGACTAGCGGGAGGGGCGGGCACAATGAGCAGTTCTTC
.	TRBV30	.	TRBJ1-5	CAWKSSGGVFGNQPQHF	TGTGCCTGGAAGAGTTCAGGAGGGGTGTTCGGCAATCAGCCCCAGCATTTT
.	TRBV7-9	TRBD1	TRBJ2-5	CASSGQGWRVQETQYF	TGTGCCAGCAGCGGACAGGGTTGGCGCGTCCAAGAGACCCAGTACTTC
once	TRBV27	.	TRBJ2-4	CASSLRDNSNIQYF	TGTGCCAGCAGTCTCCGGGACAATTCAAACATTCAGTACTTC
.	TRBV6-1	TRBD1	TRBJ1-2	CASSSGTENNYGYTF	TGTGCCAGCAGTTCGGGGACAGAGAATAACTATGGCTACACCTTC
.	TRBV4-2	TRBD2	TRBJ2-3	CASSQEPSGSTDTQYF	TGTGCCAGCAGCCAAGAGCCTAGCGGGAGCACAGATACGCAGTATTTT
.	TRBV27	TRBD1	TRBJ1-2	CASSLRGGYYGYTF	TGTGCCAGCAGTTTACGAGGGGGCTACTATGGCTACACCTTC
.	TRBV5-1	.	TRBJ2-7	CASSPSGRESYEQYF	TGCGCCAGCAGCCCGTCCGGCCGGGAATCCTACGAGCAGTACTTC
.	TRBV6-1	.	TRBJ1-5	CASSEVGRGNQPQHF	TGTGCCAGCAGTGAAGTAGGCAGGGGCAATCAGCCCCAGCATTTT